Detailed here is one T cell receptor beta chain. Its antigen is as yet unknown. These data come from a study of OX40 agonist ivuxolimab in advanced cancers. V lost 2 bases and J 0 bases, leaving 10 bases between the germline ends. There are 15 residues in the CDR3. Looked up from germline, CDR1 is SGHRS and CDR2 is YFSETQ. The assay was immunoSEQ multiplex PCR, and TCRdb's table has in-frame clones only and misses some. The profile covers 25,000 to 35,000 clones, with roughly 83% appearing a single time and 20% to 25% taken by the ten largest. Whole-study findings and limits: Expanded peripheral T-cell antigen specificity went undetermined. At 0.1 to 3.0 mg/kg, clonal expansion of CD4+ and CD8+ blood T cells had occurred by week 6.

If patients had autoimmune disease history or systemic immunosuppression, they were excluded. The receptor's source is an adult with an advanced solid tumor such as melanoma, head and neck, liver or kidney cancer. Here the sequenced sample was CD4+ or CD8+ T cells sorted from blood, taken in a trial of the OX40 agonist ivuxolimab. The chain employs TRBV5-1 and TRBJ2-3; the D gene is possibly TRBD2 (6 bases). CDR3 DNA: TGCGCCAGCAGCTTTGAGCGGGCTAGCACAGATACGCAGTATTTT. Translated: CASSFERASTDTQYF.